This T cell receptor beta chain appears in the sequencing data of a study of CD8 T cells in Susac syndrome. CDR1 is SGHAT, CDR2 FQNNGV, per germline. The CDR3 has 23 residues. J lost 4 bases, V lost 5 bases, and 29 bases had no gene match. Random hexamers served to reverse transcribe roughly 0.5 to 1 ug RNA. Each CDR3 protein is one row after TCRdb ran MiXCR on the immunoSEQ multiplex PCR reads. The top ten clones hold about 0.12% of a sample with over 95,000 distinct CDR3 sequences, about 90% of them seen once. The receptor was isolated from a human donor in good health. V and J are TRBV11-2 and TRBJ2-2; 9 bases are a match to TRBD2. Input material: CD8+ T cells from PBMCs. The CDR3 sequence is CASSPLYDPKLAGRGRGTGELFF. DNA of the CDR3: TGTGCCAGCAGCCCATTATATGACCCCAAACTAGCGGGCCGGGGCCGGGGCACCGGGGAGCTGTTTTTT.